The sequence of this T cell receptor (beta chain) was determined in a study of T cells in Graves' hyperthyroidism and ophthalmopathy. Findings and caveats of the study: In blood, most of the thyroid clonotypes expanded above 0.001 were also present.

This clonotype was seen ten or more times. Its antigen remains unidentified. Clinical symptoms, serum thyroxine, TRAb, thyroid ultrasound and orbital computed tomography informed diagnoses. An approximately 10 ml volume of fresh peripheral blood provided the PBMCs. The germline gives CDR1 GTSNPN, CDR2 SVGIG (reference sequence). The CDR3 has 13 residues. Between the trimmed V and J ends, which lost 0 bases and 2 bases, there was a span of 7 bases. Amplified regions were TCR beta CDR3 sequences from RNA transcripts. The HTBI primer set served for first-round RT-PCR of the TCR CDR3. TCRdb reanalysed the multiplex PCR reads using MiXCR and keeps one entry per CDR3 protein. The sample holds about 580,000 distinct CDR3 sequences, roughly 13% seen once.

The TCR originated in a woman in her twenties or thirties with Graves' hyperthyroidism that later progressed to Graves' ophthalmopathy. The gene calls are TRBV30 and TRBJ1-1; D gene uncertain. The specimen sequenced was blood. The CDR3 DNA follows: TGTGCCTGGAGTGTACGGAGAAACACTGAAGCTTTCTTT. The encoded protein is CAWSVRRNTEAFF.